The 26 T cell receptor beta chains given below trace back to one sample, sequenced in a study of post-analysis software for immune sequencing data. Sequencing libraries made from TCR beta cDNA carried unique molecular identifiers. MiXCR was run by TCRdb on the PCR reads, yielding one entry per CDR3 protein. This table has roughly 800,000 distinct CDR3 sequences, 25% to 30% appearing once. Their antigens are not known. Study results and caveats: The study found TRBV5-6, TRBV5-1 and TRBV20-1 among five TRBV segments more frequent in patients than controls.

The specimen was blood. The receptors come from a girl aged 5 to 17 with multiple sclerosis.

To note about this clonotype: A read error is possible here, since a much larger clone lies one base away. The J gene is TRBJ2-3, the V gene TRBV7-2; D gene uncertain. This CDR3 contains 14 residues. The V gene's germline CDR1 is SGHTA and CDR2 FQGNSA. The CDR3 DNA sequence: TGTGCCGGCAGCTTATCGGATAGCACAGATACGCAGTATTTT. It yields the protein CAGSLSDSTDTQYF.

The chain carries TRBV7-9 and TRBJ1-1; D possibly corresponds to TRBD1 (5 bases). The CDR3 sequence is 13 residues long. Trimming removed 0 bases from V and 5 bases from J, with 7 bases in between. Per germline, CDR1 SEHNR and CDR2 FQNEAQ (reference sequence). CDR3 coding DNA: TGTGCCAGCAGCTTAGCGGGGGTGACTGAAGCTTTCTTT. Its translation is CASSLAGVTEAFF.

This clonotype was counted between two and nine times. The genes are TRBV5-6 and TRBJ2-3, with 10 bases matching TRBD2. The CDR3 runs 16 residues. V was clipped by 0 bases and J by 4 bases; unmatched bases: 5. The germline gives CDR1 SGHDT, CDR2 YYEEEE. The CDR3 reads CASSLGTSGWADTQYF. The DNA for the CDR3 is TGTGCCAGCAGCTTGGGGACTAGCGGTTGGGCAGATACGCAGTATTTT.

This clonotype was counted only a few times. V is TRBV6-1 and J is TRBJ2-1; TRBD1 matches at 10 bases. CDR1 MNHNS and CDR2 SASEGT come from the germline V gene. The CDR3 spans 17 residues. The V and J ends lost 6 bases and 7 bases, in that order; junction bases with no gene match: 15. CDR3 sequence: CASRTVEGQGLRNEQFF. As DNA, the CDR3 is TGTGCCAGCAGAACCGTAGAGGGACAGGGGCTGAGGAATGAGCAGTTCTTC.

A few counts support this clonotype. The chain is built from TRBV5-1 and TRBJ1-1; D gene ambiguous. This CDR3 is 15 amino acids long. V was clipped by 0 bases and J by 0 bases, with 9 bases between them. Germline CDR1 is SGHRS and CDR2 is YFSETQ. The CDR3 loop reads CASSLDSRLNTEAFF. The DNA for the CDR3 is TGCGCCAGCAGCTTGGATTCCCGCCTGAACACTGAAGCTTTCTTT. Full variable domain (outside the CDR3, taken from reference TRBV5-1 and TRBJ1-1): KAGVTQTPRYLIKTRGQQVTLSCSPISGHRSVSWYQQTPGQGLQFLFEYFSETQRNKGNFPGRFSGRQFSNSRSEMNVSTLELGDSALYLCASSLDSRLNTEAFFGQGTRLTVV.

This clonotype appeared a few times. V usage is TRBV5-1 and J usage is TRBJ1-1; perhaps TRBD1 as D (6 bases). Germline V gene data show CDR1 as SGHRS and CDR2 as YFSETQ. The V and J ends lost 3 bases and 5 bases respectively, with 11 bases between them. The CDR3 extends over 13 amino acids. CDR3 amino acids: CASSSQGFTEAFF. The CDR3 nucleotides read TGCGCCAGCAGCTCCCAGGGGTTTACTGAAGCTTTCTTT.

In this sample, this clonotype turned up a few times. One end of the junction does not line up with germline, which may come from a read error. The chain uses TRBV5-1 and TRBJ2-3; TRBD1 agrees at 7 bases. The length of the CDR3 is 15 residues. The germline V gene encodes CDR1 SGHRS and CDR2 YFSETQ. This chain's CDR3 is CASSIPGQNTDTQYF. Written as DNA, the CDR3 is TGTGCCAGCAGCATTCCGGGACAGAACACAGATACGCAGTATTTT.

CDR3 sequence (DNA): TGTGCCAGCAGCCAAGCTGGGGGCCCCTTCCTCCAAGAGACCCAGTACTTC. Translated, it gives CASSQAGGPFLQETQYF. The rearrangement joins TRBV3-1 to TRBJ2-5; TRBD1 is a possible D gene (6 bases). CDR1 is LGHDT and CDR2 is YNNKEL in the germline V gene (reference sequence). V lost 1 base to trimming and J lost 1 base, with 16 bases between them. CDR3 length: 17 amino acids.

The chain has TRBV5-1 and TRBJ2-1, with 8 bases lining up with TRBD1. The CDR3 totals 16 residues. The V and J ends lost 2 bases and 4 bases, in that order; junction bases with no gene match: 8. CDR1 and CDR2 (germline): SGHRS, YFSETQ. The CDR3 here is CASSLVRTGQYNEQFF. For the CDR3, the DNA is TGCGCCAGCAGCTTAGTCCGGACAGGGCAGTACAATGAGCAGTTCTTC.

This clonotype was picked up a small number of times. The chain joins TRBV20-1 to TRBJ2-4, with D unclear. V was clipped by 0 bases and J by 0 bases, with 18 bases between them. Germline V gene sequence: CDR1 DFQATT, CDR2 SNEGSKA (reference sequence). The CDR3 extends over 18 amino acids. The CDR3, as DNA: TGCAGTGCTAGAGATCGGGCTAGGGATACTCTAGCCAAAAACATTCAGTACTTC. Translated, it gives CSARDRARDTLAKNIQYF.

In its sample, this clonotype was seen many times. This chain joins TRBV29-1 and TRBJ2-3; D is tentatively TRBD1 or TRBD2 (5 bases each). CDR1 SQVTM and CDR2 ANQGSEA come from the germline V gene. CDR3 length: 15 residues. V lost 1 base and J 7 bases, leaving 18 bases between the germline ends. In nucleotides, the CDR3 is TGCAGCGTTGAAGGCGGTGGGACGGCCAAACATACGCAGTATTTT. It is translated as CSVEGGGTAKHTQYF.

This clonotype was seen just once. The rearrangement links TRBV7-2 to TRBJ2-1; D might be TRBD1 (7 bases). The V end was cut by 5 bases, the J end by 5 bases, with 16 bases between. The CDR3 runs to 15 residues. In germline, CDR1 is SGHTA, CDR2 FQGNSA. CDR3 sequence reads: CASSAAGQPHNEQFF. CDR3 DNA sequence: TGTGCCAGCAGCGCCGCGGGACAGCCCCACAATGAGCAGTTCTTC.

This clonotype was counted only a few times. The chain is built from TRBV5-1 and TRBJ2-6; 8 bases fit TRBD2. The V gene's germline CDR1 is SGHRS and CDR2 YFSETQ. The V segment lost 2 bases and the J segment 4 bases; nucleotides outside the gene matches: 8. This CDR3 is 17 amino acids long. CDR3 DNA sequence: TGCGCCAGCAGCTTCACCGGGACTAGGGGCGGGGCCAACGTCCTGACTTTC. Translated: CASSFTGTRGGANVLTF.

This clonotype was recorded a few times. CDR3 protein: CASKHSNTGELFF. CDR3 sequence (DNA): TGTGCCAGCAAGCACTCGAACACCGGGGAGCTGTTTTTT. The V gene is TRBV28, the J gene TRBJ2-2, with D hard to call. The CDR3 loop spans 13 amino acids. Germline CDR1 reads MDHEN; CDR2 reads SYDVKM. V lost 7 bases and J 0 bases, leaving 6 bases between the germline ends.

The chain uses TRBV7-2 and TRBJ2-7; D is possibly TRBD2 (6 bases). This CDR3 spans 14 amino acids. In germline, CDR1 is SGHTA, CDR2 FQGNSA. Trimming cost V 0 bases and J 7 bases, with 13 bases left between them. The DNA for the CDR3 is TGTGCCAGCAGCTTAGCCGGGACTCTGAATGAGCAGTACTTC. Translation: CASSLAGTLNEQYF.

The J gene is TRBJ2-5, the V gene TRBV9; TRBD2 aligns across 9 bases. Germline trimming cut 3 bases from V and 5 bases from J; bases unmatched to any gene: 14. The germline CDR1 and CDR2 sequences are SGDLS and YYNGEE. The CDR3 is made up of 17 amino acids. This CDR3 is CASSARRRRGGWETQYF. CDR3 nucleotides: TGTGCCAGCAGCGCCAGAAGGAGGCGGGGGGGATGGGAGACCCAGTACTTC.

The table lists this clonotype with a few counts. J is TRBJ2-3 and V is TRBV9, with 8 bases aligning to TRBD2. This CDR3 comprises 16 residues. The V gene end was trimmed by 0 bases and the J gene end by 4 bases; junction bases not matched to a gene: 7. Germline V lookup: CDR1 SGDLS, CDR2 YYNGEE. The CDR3 loop is CASSVDPGLVPDTQYF. CDR3 DNA: TGTGCCAGCAGCGTAGACCCGGGACTAGTTCCAGATACGCAGTATTTT.

The chain joins TRBV6-2 or TRBV6-3 to TRBJ1-2; 7 nucleotides agree with TRBD1. The CDR3 consists of 16 residues. Trimming at V came to 2 bases and at J to 4 bases, leaving 10 bases not matched to a gene. Germline CDR1 MNHEY, CDR2 SVGEGT. The CDR3 DNA reads TGTGCCAGCAGTTACGGATCGGTCAAGGGGGCCTATGGCTACACCTTC. It yields the protein CASSYGSVKGAYGYTF.

The CDR3 region has the DNA TGCGCCAGCAGCTTGGACAGGGGCCCCCTCTACGAGCAGTACTTC. Protein: CASSLDRGPLYEQYF. V usage is TRBV5-1 and J usage is TRBJ2-7; 7 nucleotides align to TRBD1. Germline CDR1 reads SGHRS; CDR2 reads YFSETQ. V gave up 0 bases and J gave up 3 bases; unmatched junction bases: 6. The CDR3 is made up of 15 amino acids.

This chain uses TRBV6-6 with TRBJ2-7, with 8 bases matching TRBD2. The J call may not be correct, given that the DNA end is closer to TRBJ2-5. CDR1 and CDR2 from the germline V gene are MNHNY and SVGAGI (reference sequence). The CDR3 covers 16 residues. The CDR3: CASSNLAGRGGETQYF. Here the CDR3 DNA reads TGTGCCAGCAGTAACCTAGCGGGCCGTGGTGGGGAGACCCAGTACTTC.

This clonotype was detected a few times. The J gene is TRBJ1-1, the V gene TRBV6-1; no reliable D call. The germline gives CDR1 MNHNS, CDR2 SASEGT. V was clipped by 8 bases and J by 3 bases, with 10 bases between them. The CDR3 extends over 12 amino acids. CDR3 sequence reads: CASSATHTEAFF. The DNA for the CDR3 is TGTGCCAGCTCAGCTACCCACACTGAAGCTTTCTTT.

J is TRBJ2-5 and V is TRBV10-2; perhaps D is TRBD1 or TRBD2 (5 bases each). There are 16 residues in the CDR3. Germline-derived CDR1 and CDR2 are WSHSY and SAAADI. V lost 0 bases, J lost 5 bases, and 16 bases lay in between. This CDR3 is CASSESGTPYQETQYF. The DNA of the CDR3 is TGCGCCAGCAGTGAGTCGGGGACCCCCTATCAGGAGACCCAGTACTTC.

J is TRBJ2-7 and V is TRBV6-2 or TRBV6-3, with 8 bases matching TRBD2. Germline CDR1 MNHEY, CDR2 SVGEGT. This CDR3 has 15 amino acids. V was pared by 6 bases and J by 2 bases, with 9 bases of the junction left unmatched. CDR3 sequence: CASSLLADRTYEQYF. CDR3 nucleotides: TGTGCCAGCAGCCTACTAGCGGACCGAACCTACGAGCAGTACTTC.

This chain uses TRBV18 with TRBJ2-1; the match to TRBD2 covers 9 bases. With 1 base clipped from V and 10 bases from J, the junction kept 8 bases outside the gene matches. CDR3 length equals 15 residues. Germline assignment: CDR1 KGHSH and CDR2 LQKENI. DNA of the CDR3: TGTGCCAGCTCACCACTTGGCCTAGCGGGGAACGAGCAGTTCTTC. It codes for CASSPLGLAGNEQFF. Full variable domain (rest looked up from reference TRBV18 and TRBJ2-1): NAGVMQNPRHLVRRRGQEARLRCSPMKGHSHVYWYRQLPEEGLKFMVYLQKENIIDESGMPKERFSAEFPKEGPSILRIQQVVRGDSAAYFCASSPLGLAGNEQFFGPGTRLTVL.

This chain joins TRBV5-1 and TRBJ1-4; TRBD1 agrees at 8 bases. V dropped 4 bases and J dropped 4; count of bases not matched to a gene: 6. CDR3 length equals 15 residues. Looked up from germline, CDR1 is SGHRS and CDR2 is YFSETQ. The CDR3, as DNA: TGCGCCAGCAGCCCACAGGGGGGCTTTAATGAAAAACTGTTTTTT. This translates into CASSPQGGFNEKLFF.

This rearrangement joins TRBV5-1 to TRBJ1-1, with TRBD1 matching 8 bases. Looked up from germline, CDR1 is SGHRS and CDR2 is YFSETQ. The CDR3 consists of 19 residues. With V trimmed by 1 base and J by 0 bases, 14 bases remained unmatched. The CDR3 DNA reads TGCGCCAGCAGCTTGTCAAGCAGACAGGGGCGTAGACTGAACACTGAAGCTTTCTTT. Its protein is CASSLSSRQGRRLNTEAFF.